Presented here are 5 T cell receptor beta chains from one specimen sequenced in a study of shared clonotypes between healthy human individuals. Using immunoSEQ multiplex PCR, the repertoire was profiled, and TCRdb retains in-frame clones only, with some absent. The sample records about 1.1 million clones, around 82% being singletons. Sequences were obtained from memory CD4+ T cells from PBMCs. The subset was: CD45RA-negative fraction. These receptor sequences come from a young man in good health. Some clones in this sample may be carry-over from other donors' samples.

The chain joins TRBV9 to TRBJ2-6; 7 bases line up with TRBD1. V dropped 4 bases and J dropped 3; count of bases not matched to a gene: 13. Germline assignment: CDR1 SGDLS and CDR2 YYNGEE. This CDR3 comprises 18 residues. CDR3 coding DNA: TGTGCCAGCAGCCCCCCGGTGGGCCAGGGGGTTGGGGCCAACGTCCTGACTTTC. Amino acids: CASSPPVGQGVGANVLTF.

Comments on this clone: In the same sample, other DNA sequences code for this CDR3. The chain joins TRBV2 to TRBJ2-1, with TRBD2 identical over 7 bases. V was pared by 3 bases and J by 0 bases, with 2 bases of the junction left unmatched. There are 15 residues in the CDR3. Per germline, CDR1 SNHLY and CDR2 FYNNEI. CDR3 nucleotides: TGTGCCAGCAGTGACAGGACTAGCTCCTACAATGAGCAGTTCTTC. The encoded protein is CASSDRTSSYNEQFF.

The rearrangement links TRBV29-1 to TRBJ2-1, with D perhaps TRBD1 (5 bases). The CDR3 has 17 amino acids. CDR1 SQVTM and CDR2 ANQGSEA come from the germline V gene. Trimming pared 4 bases from V and 3 bases from J, leaving 22 bases between. The CDR3 coding sequence is TGCAGCGTTGTCATCACGCTACAGGTTGCCGGCTACAATGAGCAGTTCTTC. The encoded protein is CSVVITLQVAGYNEQFF.

The rearrangement links TRBV30 to TRBJ1-1; D uncertain. Germline V gene lookup returns CDR1 GTSNPN and CDR2 SVGIG (reference sequence). This CDR3 region has 13 residues. V lost 1 base and J 11 bases, leaving 17 bases between the germline ends. The CDR3 loop reads CAWSDQNGVDAFF. In DNA form, the CDR3 reads TGTGCCTGGAGTGACCAAAACGGGGTCGATGCTTTCTTT.

The CDR3, as DNA: TGTGCCTGGGGGCTTGGGACAGGGGTCTACGAGCAGTACTTC. Its protein product is CAWGLGTGVYEQYF. The chain uses TRBV30 and TRBJ2-7, with 10 bases fitting TRBD1. CDR1 is GTSNPN, CDR2 SVGIG, per germline (reference sequence). The CDR3 loop spans 14 amino acids. After removal of 5 bases from V and 3 bases from J, the junction contained 7 bases not matched to a gene.